This T cell receptor beta chain was recorded in a study of beta chain features in type 1 diabetes. The CDR3 is made up of 11 amino acids. Germline V gene data show CDR1 as SEHNR and CDR2 as FQNEAQ (reference sequence). V lost 5 bases and J 8 bases, leaving 9 bases between the germline ends. TCRB transcripts that were expressed got sequenced, as all of the isolated RNA had been reverse transcribed. Here immunoSEQ multiplex PCR was the method, and the copy in TCRdb shows in-frame clones only, minus some. The table shows nearly 350,000 clones, with 6.5% to 10% occurring only once. The sample was central memory CD4+ T cells from blood. The rearrangement links TRBV7-9 to TRBJ1-2; unclear D gene. The receptor was isolated from a woman younger than 35 in good health. Here the CDR3 DNA reads TGTGCCAGCAGCCAAGGGTGGGGCTACACCTTC. It encodes CASSQGWGYTF.